This T cell receptor (beta chain) was captured by sequencing in a study of T cells in localized non-small cell lung cancer (dated by TCRdb to about 2020). In the study overall: T cell repertoires of about 240 early-stage NSCLC patients were analyzed, with tumors being compared against uninvolved tumor-adjacent lungs. The cohort was made up of around 220 treatment-naive NSCLC patients whose localized lung tumors had been resected. NSCLC patients had a mean age of approximately 70 years, and 129 were male and around 99 female. What the study reported, not specific to this receptor: Because multi-region tumor sequencing was not performed, intratumor heterogeneity could not be ruled out. Since the design was exploratory, TCR variables were selected using unadjusted p-values with no false-discovery rate correction. Longer overall survival was associated with higher blood T cell density, whereas shorter survival was associated with higher adjacent-lung clonality. Uninvolved tumor-adjacent lung showed the highest T cell clonality, higher than tumor, which suggests more focused antigenic responses in the adjacent lung. A median of roughly 60 of the top 100 tumor clones turned up in the paired uninvolved adjacent lung, and 25 to 30 of those clones also ranked among the top 100 of that same adjacent lung.

The immunoSEQ Assay was used to sequence TCR beta CDR3 regions from DNA. For the original study's pipeline: To compute T cell density, TCR beta template counts were normalized to usable DNA, which was estimated by amplifying housekeeping genes. The preseqR package was used to estimate richness by extrapolating to 400,000 templates for PBMC samples and to 120,000 templates for tissue samples. Clonality was calculated as one minus Pielou's evenness. Tissue-enriched TCRs were identified by differential abundance testing using productive amino-acid clonotypes, minimum total count 5 and alpha 0.1. The Jaccard Index and the Morisita Overlap Index were used to measure repertoire overlap between compartments. GLIPH clustered TCR beta CDR3s with public tetramer-defined viral CDR3s; viral motifs required at least three viral sequences plus V-gene enrichment. TCRdb's version of the immuneACCESS table is confined to in-frame rearrangements and falls short of the full clone set. An unresolved V gene accounts for under half of the shortfall where checked; the remainder is of unknown origin. V and J calls and clone size are given by that table; D and trimming were obtained from the DNA. In all, the sample holds under 35,000 clones, and 91% of those were seen once. Over 25% of the sample rests with the top ten.

Comment on this clone: Its recognized antigen is unknown. No quality values exist for individual bases; no much larger clone is one base distant.

At diagnosis, peripheral blood, uninvolved tumor-adjacent lung and tumor were collected and stored as a combination of fresh-frozen and FFPE material. For TCR repertoire profiling, blood samples were analyzed in the form of peripheral blood mononuclear cells. The V and J ends are trimmed by 5 bases and 2 bases, leaving 15 bases between them. The CDR3, cysteine through phenylalanine, is 14 amino acids long. Just CDR3 DNA is preserved here, 42 bases in frame from base 1. As encoded in the germline V gene (reference sequence), CDR1 is GTSNPN while CDR2 is SVGIG. Recombination linked TRBV30 to TRBJ2-5; the D gene is possibly TRBD1, with 5 bases matching. The source is a female donor of 60 years or more with stage I lung adenocarcinoma. Material: peripheral blood, obtained before any cancer treatment. CDR3 protein: CAWDPQGAQETQYF. The DNA sequence reads TGTGCCTGGGACCCACAAGGGGCTCAAGAGACCCAGTACTTC.